A single sample gave rise to the 30 T cell receptor beta chains below, sequenced in a study of blood T cell repertoires in COVID-19. TCRdb keeps only in-frame clones here, not all; method: immunoSEQ multiplex PCR. The sample lists tens of thousands of clones, approximately 86% seen once, with approximately 5.8% in the top ten. Sequencing was carried out using peripheral blood. These receptors originate from an elderly man with COVID-19, enrolled during active disease.

The chain employs TRBV5-1 and TRBJ2-3; TRBD1 matches at 7 bases. The CDR3 runs to 14 residues. The ends lost 5 bases at V and 6 bases at J; junction bases unmatched: 9. Germline V gives CDR1 SGHRS, CDR2 YFSETQ. The CDR3, as DNA: TGCGCCAGCAGTCGGCAGGGGGAAATTGATACGCAGTATTTT. It encodes CASSRQGEIDTQYF.

This chain's CDR3 is CASSPTGDEAFF. The CDR3 nucleotides read TGTGCCAGCTCACCGACAGGGGATGAAGCTTTCTTT. The rearrangement uses TRBV18 and TRBJ1-1, with 8 bases lining up with TRBD1. The CDR3 is 12 residues long. V shed 3 bases, J shed 7 bases, and the junction held 1 base outside the gene matches. Per germline, CDR1 KGHSH and CDR2 LQKENI.

The V call is TRBV7-9, the J call TRBJ2-7, with TRBD2 as a possible D gene (6 bases). This CDR3 comprises 16 residues. The V end lost 3 bases, the J end lost 0 bases, and 15 bases lay between the germline ends. Germline V gene sequence: CDR1 SEHNR, CDR2 FQNEAQ (reference sequence). The CDR3 here is CASSFSRDFPSYEQYF. CDR3 nucleotide sequence: TGTGCCAGCAGCTTCTCACGGGACTTTCCCTCCTACGAGCAGTACTTC.

This chain uses TRBV4-1 with TRBJ1-6; 10 nucleotides match TRBD1. Germline V CDR1 and CDR2: MGHRA, YSYEKL. Trimming cost V 0 bases and J 4 bases; bases outside gene matches: 3. The CDR3 sequence is 17 residues long. For the CDR3, the DNA is TGCGCCAGCAGCCAAGAGACAGGGGGCCCGTATAATTCACCCCTCCACTTT. Its protein product is CASSQETGGPYNSPLHF.

The genes are TRBV28 and TRBJ1-5; unclear D gene. CDR1 is MDHEN, CDR2 SYDVKM, per germline. The CDR3 runs 12 residues. V dropped 5 bases and J dropped 6 bases, with 8 bases sitting between them. The CDR3 here is CASSLSGQPQHF. The CDR3 region has the DNA TGTGCCAGCAGTCTGAGTGGTCAGCCCCAGCATTTT.

The J gene is TRBJ1-1, the V gene TRBV18; D is perhaps TRBD1 (6 bases). The CDR3 extends over 14 amino acids. In germline, CDR1 is KGHSH, CDR2 LQKENI. Trimming cost V 2 bases and J 7 bases, with 14 bases left between them. The CDR3 DNA follows: TGTGCCAGCTCACCAGGAGACAGGATTAATGAAGCTTTCTTT. It encodes CASSPGDRINEAFF.

This clone was counted a few times. The V and J genes are TRBV7-2 and TRBJ2-2; no firm D call. There are 14 residues in the CDR3. CDR1 and CDR2 from the germline V gene are SGHTA and FQGNSA. V was trimmed by 2 bases and J by 6 bases, leaving 10 bases between them. The CDR3 nucleotides read TGTGCCAGCAGCTTAATGGCGGAGTCCGGGGAGCTGTTTTTT. It encodes CASSLMAESGELFF.

The chain employs TRBV5-1 and TRBJ2-7, with a tentative D call TRBD1 (5 bases). The germline V and J ends were trimmed by 1 base and 0 bases, with 11 bases remaining between them. The CDR3 loop spans 15 amino acids. In germline, CDR1 is SGHRS, CDR2 YFSETQ. As DNA, the CDR3 is TGCGCCAGCAGCTTGTCGGCAGGGTCCTCCTACGAGCAGTACTTC. Encoded protein: CASSLSAGSSYEQYF.

This rearrangement joins TRBV19 to TRBJ1-2, with D perhaps TRBD1 (5 bases). Germline values: CDR1 LNHDA, CDR2 SQIVND (reference sequence). Between the trimmed V and J ends, which lost 6 bases and 2 bases, there was a span of 16 bases. The CDR3 extends over 15 amino acids. The CDR3 loop reads CASSSLGEGNYGYTF. CDR3 nucleotide sequence: TGTGCCAGTAGCTCTCTGGGGGAGGGAAACTATGGCTACACCTTC.

The chain uses TRBV7-3 and TRBJ1-6, with 7 bases lining up with TRBD1. This CDR3 spans 13 amino acids. The germline gives CDR1 SGHTA, CDR2 FQGTGA. Germline trimming cut 6 bases from V and 6 bases from J; bases unmatched to any gene: 2. The CDR3 region has the DNA TGTGCCAGCAGGCGGGACAGTAATTCACCCCTCCACTTT. This codes for CASRRDSNSPLHF. The full variable domain, in which reference TRBV7-3 and TRBJ1-6 provide the parts outside the CDR3, is GAGVSQTPSNKVTEKGKYVELRCDPISGHTALYWYRQSLGQGPEFLIYFQGTGAADDSGLPNDRFFAVRPEGSVSTLKIQRTERGDSAVYLCASRRDSNSPLHFGNGTRLTVT.

The genes are TRBV12-3 or TRBV12-4 and TRBJ1-4, with D maybe TRBD1 (6 bases). Trimming removed 1 base from V and 8 bases from J, with 8 bases in between. The CDR3 totals 13 residues. The CDR3 sequence: CASSLVDREKLFF. Here the CDR3 DNA reads TGTGCCAGCAGTTTAGTCGACAGGGAAAAACTGTTTTTT.

The chain carries TRBV10-1 and TRBJ2-3; D not resolved. Germline V gene sequence: CDR1 WNHNN, CDR2 SYGVQD (reference sequence). CDR3 size: 11 residues. Trimming removed 0 bases at V and 9 bases at J, with 4 bases between. Here the CDR3 DNA reads TGCGCCAGCAGTGAGTCTCAAACGCAGTATTTT. Protein sequence: CASSESQTQYF.

The chain is built from TRBV6-2 or TRBV6-3 and TRBJ1-5, with 8 bases aligning to TRBD1. Trimming cost V 0 bases and J 2 bases; bases outside gene matches: 6. This CDR3 is built from 17 residues. Per germline, CDR1 MNHEY and CDR2 SVGEGT. For the CDR3, the DNA is TGTGCCAGCAGTTACTCGAAAAACAGGGGGGGCAATCAGCCCCAGCATTTT. It codes for CASSYSKNRGGNQPQHF.

The V and J genes are TRBV7-9 and TRBJ2-7, with D tentatively TRBD1 (6 bases). Germline CDR1 reads SEHNR; CDR2 reads FQNEAQ (reference sequence). The V gene lost 7 bases and the J gene lost 3 bases, with 16 bases spanning the gap. The CDR3 is 14 residues long. This chain's CDR3 is CASIPWGPNYEQYF. The CDR3 nucleotides are TGTGCCAGCATCCCATGGGGGCCGAACTACGAGCAGTACTTC.

V and J are TRBV19 and TRBJ1-1, with a weak D call TRBD1 (5 bases). The CDR3 is made up of 15 amino acids. The germline CDR1 and CDR2 sequences are LNHDA and SQIVND (reference sequence). V was cut by 6 bases and J by 5 bases, with 19 bases left in between. CDR3: CASSRDSYRGTEAFF. CDR3 in DNA: TGTGCCAGTAGCCGGGACTCCTACCGAGGGACTGAAGCTTTCTTT.

V is TRBV5-4 and J is TRBJ2-3; 13 nucleotides match TRBD2. V dropped 1 base and J dropped 6; count of bases not matched to a gene: 5. CDR3 length equals 16 residues. Germline V gene sequence: CDR1 SGHNT, CDR2 YYREEE (reference sequence). This chain's CDR3 is CASSLRLAGGQDTQYF. The DNA of the CDR3 is TGTGCCAGCAGCTTGAGACTAGCGGGGGGCCAGGATACGCAGTATTTT.

The rearrangement uses TRBV7-9 and TRBJ1-4; no firm D call. Germline loops: CDR1 SEHNR, CDR2 FQNEAQ (reference sequence). Trimming removed 4 bases at V and 0 bases at J, with 6 bases between. CDR3 length: 14 residues. CDR3 sequence reads: CASSWSTTNEKLFF. In DNA form, the CDR3 reads TGTGCCAGCAGCTGGAGCACAACTAATGAAAAACTGTTTTTT.

This clone was counted between two and nine times. V gene TRBV9 combines with J gene TRBJ1-1; D ambiguous. The V end was cut by 0 bases, the J end by 2 bases, with 2 bases between. Germline V lookup: CDR1 SGDLS, CDR2 YYNGEE. This CDR3 region has 12 residues. The CDR3 sequence is CASSVANTEAFF. CDR3 nucleotides: TGTGCCAGCAGCGTAGCTAACACTGAAGCTTTCTTT.

The gene calls are TRBV7-3 and TRBJ1-4; D might be TRBD1 (5 bases). Germline CDR1 is SGHTA and CDR2 is FQGTGA. The CDR3 sequence is 13 residues long. The germline V and J ends were trimmed by 3 bases and 7 bases, with 9 bases remaining between them. CDR3: CASSLGRGEKLFF. The CDR3 DNA reads as TGTGCCAGCAGCTTGGGGCGGGGTGAAAAACTGTTTTTT.

The V call is TRBV5-4, the J call TRBJ2-5; weak D call: TRBD1 (5 bases). CDR1 is SGHNT, CDR2 YYREEE, per germline (reference sequence). This CDR3 has 15 residues. Deletions cut 2 bases from V and 1 base from J, with 12 bases between. The CDR3 nucleotides read TGTGCCAGCAGCTTAGGACAAGGACCCCAAGAGACCCAGTACTTC. Translated: CASSLGQGPQETQYF.

This chain joins TRBV28 and TRBJ1-5; a possible D gene is TRBD1 (6 bases). Trimming shortened V by 6 bases and J by 4 bases, and 19 bases separated the two germline ends. Germline values: CDR1 MDHEN, CDR2 SYDVKM. CDR3 length: 16 residues. The DNA of the CDR3 is TGTGCCAGCAGACTTGCTCCGGGACACATAAATCAGCCCCAGCATTTT. Protein sequence: CASRLAPGHINQPQHF.

This chain connects TRBV19 to TRBJ1-4; D not resolved. CDR3 length: 15 amino acids. The ends were cut back, 2 bases at V and 0 bases at J, with 7 bases in the middle. Germline V gene data show CDR1 as LNHDA and CDR2 as SQIVND (reference sequence). The chain's CDR3 is CASSINGATNEKLFF. CDR3 in DNA: TGTGCCAGTAGTATAAACGGTGCAACTAATGAAAAACTGTTTTTT.

V and J are TRBV15 and TRBJ1-1; tentative D call: TRBD1 (6 bases). CDR3 length: 13 amino acids. From germline, CDR1 is LNHNV and CDR2 YYDKDF (reference sequence). Deletions cut 3 bases from V and 1 base from J, with 6 bases between. The DNA of the CDR3 is TGTGCCACCAGCAGGACAGGGAACACTGAAGCTTTCTTT. As protein: CATSRTGNTEAFF. Together with reference TRBV15 and TRBJ1-1, the CDR3 gives the full variable domain: DAMVIQNPRYQVTQFGKPVTLSCSQTLNHNVMYWYQQKSSQAPKLLFHYYDKDFNNEADTPDNFQSRRPNTSFCFLDIRSPGLGDTAMYLCATSRTGNTEAFFGQGTRLTVV.

Details on this clone: Other DNA sequences from this sample encode an identical CDR3 as well. This chain joins TRBV10-3 and TRBJ2-7; TRBD1 agrees at 10 bases. The CDR3 consists of 14 residues. The V segment lost 8 bases and the J segment 4 bases; nucleotides outside the gene matches: 8. The germline V gene encodes CDR1 ENHRY and CDR2 SYGVKD. CDR3 sequence reads: CAIQTTGGAYEQYF. The CDR3 nucleotides are TGTGCCATCCAAACGACAGGGGGCGCGTACGAGCAGTACTTC.

V is TRBV2 and J is TRBJ2-3, with TRBD2 as a possible D gene (5 bases). CDR3 size: 15 residues. Germline V lookup: CDR1 SNHLY, CDR2 FYNNEI. Trimming cost V 5 bases and J 2 bases, with 14 bases left between them. The CDR3: CASSPTRGNTDTQYF. CDR3 in DNA: TGTGCCAGCAGTCCAACCAGAGGGAACACAGATACGCAGTATTTT.

The chain uses TRBV19 and TRBJ1-5, with D perhaps TRBD1 (6 bases). Trimming stripped 6 bases from V and 0 bases from J, with 21 bases between. The CDR3 is 18 residues long. In germline, CDR1 is LNHDA, CDR2 SQIVND (reference sequence). The CDR3 DNA sequence: TGTGCCAGTAGCGTATGGGGCAGGGGCCGGTATAGCAATCAGCCCCAGCATTTT. Translated: CASSVWGRGRYSNQPQHF.

This clone has just one count. The J gene is TRBJ2-7, the V gene TRBV7-8; TRBD1 matches at 9 bases. The germline V gene has CDR1 SGHVS and CDR2 FQNEAQ. The J segment lost 2 bases and the V segment lost 5 bases, leaving 10 bases of the junction unmatched. This CDR3 spans 16 amino acids. The CDR3 DNA follows: TGTGCCAGCAGCACACGACCCGGGACAGGGCCCTACGAGCAGTACTTC. This encodes CASSTRPGTGPYEQYF.

In nucleotides, the CDR3 is TGTGCCAGCAGTTACTCGGACAGGGGAGGAGGGGAGACCCAGTACTTC. Its protein is CASSYSDRGGGETQYF. The chain joins TRBV6-5 to TRBJ2-5, with 9 bases identical to TRBD1. The V gene end was trimmed by 0 bases and the J gene end by 5 bases; junction bases not matched to a gene: 7. CDR1 and CDR2 from the germline V gene are MNHEY and SVGAGI. The CDR3 is made up of 16 amino acids.

The chain has TRBV19 and TRBJ1-5, with a tentative D call TRBD1 (6 bases). This CDR3 is 15 amino acids long. Germline V gives CDR1 LNHDA, CDR2 SQIVND (reference sequence). The V gene lost 2 bases and the J gene lost 5 bases, with 13 bases spanning the gap. As DNA, the CDR3 is TGTGCCAGTAGTATACGAGCAGGGGACCATCAGCCCCAGCATTTT. Protein: CASSIRAGDHQPQHF.

This clone was counted once. The V gene is TRBV12-1, the J gene TRBJ1-5; the tabulated D call, TRBD1, remains unverified against the DNA. TRBV12-1 is a documented pseudogene. The CDR3 has 14 residues. CDR3 in DNA: TGTGCCACCCCAGACAGGGGGTTTTTGCAGCCCCAGCATTTT. It yields the protein CATPDRGFLQPQHF.